The 14 T cell receptor beta chains below come from one sample, sequenced in a study of T cells in Graves' hyperthyroidism and ophthalmopathy. Amplification of TCR beta CDR3 regions was performed using RNA transcripts as template. The HTBI primer set was used in a first-round RT-PCR of the TCR CDR3. TCRdb used MiXCR to reprocess the multiplex PCR reads, holding one entry per CDR3 protein. The sample includes 450,000 to 550,000 distinct CDR3 sequences, roughly 24% of them seen just once. Sequenced material: blood. Receptors were obtained from a woman under 40 with Graves' ophthalmopathy.

In its sample, this clonotype was seen many times. The V call is TRBV2, the J call TRBJ2-3; 7 bases are shared with TRBD2. CDR1 is SNHLY, CDR2 FYNNEI, per germline. The CDR3 covers 15 residues. Trimming removed 3 bases from V and 0 bases from J; junction bases left unmatched: 3. CDR3 coding DNA: TGTGCCAGCAGTGAGAGGCGGGGGAGCACAGATACGCAGTATTTT. Encoded protein: CASSERRGSTDTQYF.

The CDR3 spells CASSSTSGGIQYF. The CDR3 DNA follows: TGTGCCAGCAGCTCGACTAGCGGGGGGATTCAGTACTTC. The chain links TRBV9 to TRBJ2-4, with 13 positions matching TRBD2. V gave up 4 bases and J gave up 10 bases; unmatched junction bases: 2. This CDR3 spans 13 amino acids. The germline gives CDR1 SGDLS, CDR2 YYNGEE. Using reference TRBV9 and TRBJ2-4 for the parts outside the CDR3, the full variable domain is DSGVTQTPKHLITATGQRVTLRCSPRSGDLSVYWYQQSLDQGLQFLIQYYNGEERAKGNILERFSAQQFPDLHSELNLSSLELGDSALYFCASSSTSGGIQYFGAGTRLSVL.

A remark on this clonotype: At one boundary the junction diverges from the germline segment, which might be a read error. The rearrangement joins TRBV20-1 to TRBJ2-4, with 7 positions matching TRBD2. The germline CDR1 and CDR2 sequences are DFQATT and SNEGSKA (reference sequence). The CDR3 runs 16 residues. CDR3 in amino acids: CSAQDFAGVAKNVQYF. Written as DNA, the CDR3 is TGCAGTGCTCAGGACTTTGCGGGGGTAGCCAAAAACGTTCAGTACTTC.

This clonotype was detected many times. The rearrangement joins TRBV27 to TRBJ2-7, with unresolved D. V was clipped by 0 bases and J by 0 bases, with 12 bases between them. The length of the CDR3 is 16 residues. CDR1 is MNHEY and CDR2 is SMNVEV in the germline V gene (reference sequence). In DNA, the CDR3 is TGTGCCAGCAGTTTATCTAATTATAGGAGCTCCTACGAGCAGTACTTC. Translated, it gives CASSLSNYRSSYEQYF.

This chain uses TRBV20-1 with TRBJ1-1; 7 positions match TRBD1. J gave up 1 base and V 3 bases, and 5 bases lay outside the gene matches. The CDR3 covers 14 residues. CDR1 and CDR2 (germline): DFQATT, SNEGSKA (reference sequence). Here the CDR3 reads CSARETGWNTEAFF. As DNA, the CDR3 is TGCAGTGCTAGGGAGACAGGGTGGAACACTGAAGCTTTCTTT.

This clonotype has a handful of counts. The J gene is TRBJ1-1, the V gene TRBV6-2 or TRBV6-3, with D perhaps TRBD1 (6 bases). Per the germline V gene, CDR1 is MNHEY and CDR2 is SVGEGT. Trimming removed 1 base at V and 0 bases at J, with 18 bases between. The CDR3 length is 18 residues. The CDR3 sequence: CASSYYETLTGMNTEAFF. The CDR3 DNA reads TGTGCCAGCAGTTACTATGAAACCCTGACAGGAATGAACACTGAAGCTTTCTTT.

V usage is TRBV6-1 and J usage is TRBJ1-1; 8 bases are shared with TRBD1. This CDR3 has 16 residues. Unmatched junction bases numbered 15, after V lost 8 bases and J lost 4 bases. The germline CDR1 and CDR2 sequences are MNHNS and SASEGT. CDR3 residues: CASWGREDRVGTEAFF. The CDR3 DNA is TGTGCCAGCTGGGGCAGGGAGGACAGGGTTGGCACTGAAGCTTTCTTT.

J is TRBJ2-5 and V is TRBV20-1; D is ambiguous. The germline V gene encodes CDR1 DFQATT and CDR2 SNEGSKA (reference sequence). The CDR3 runs to 13 residues. V dropped 4 bases and J dropped 3 bases, with 12 bases sitting between them. The CDR3 region has the DNA TGCAGTGCTACCTTAACCTCCGAAGAGACCCAGTACTTC. Translating gives CSATLTSEETQYF.

This clonotype appeared many times. The V gene is TRBV19, the J gene TRBJ2-2, with 8 bases fitting TRBD2. Trimming took 6 bases from V and 6 from J; bases not matched to a gene: 6. The length of the CDR3 is 14 residues. CDR1 is LNHDA, CDR2 SQIVND, per germline (reference sequence). The CDR3 protein is CASRGTSTSGELFF. The CDR3 bases are TGTGCCAGTAGAGGGACTAGTACGTCCGGGGAGCTGTTTTTT.

This clonotype was detected many times. The chain couples TRBV2 to TRBJ2-2, with 7 nucleotides matching TRBD1. V shed 0 bases, J shed 6 bases, and the junction held 4 bases outside the gene matches. Per germline, CDR1 SNHLY and CDR2 FYNNEI. This CDR3 spans 15 amino acids. DNA of the CDR3: TGTGCCAGCAGTGAAGCGACAGGGTGGGCCGGGGAGCTGTTTTTT. Translating gives CASSEATGWAGELFF.

The V and J genes are TRBV28 and TRBJ1-1; D gene uncertain. The CDR3 length is 12 residues. Trimming took off 3 bases at V and 4 bases at J, with 6 bases between the two ends. Germline CDR1 is MDHEN and CDR2 is SYDVKM. CDR3 in amino acids: CASSFHRTEAFF. The DNA for the CDR3 is TGTGCCAGCAGTTTTCATCGCACTGAAGCTTTCTTT.

J is TRBJ2-5 and V is TRBV6-1; TRBD2 might be the D (5 bases). This CDR3 spans 14 amino acids. The V and J ends lost 1 base and 5 bases respectively, with 11 bases between them. Looked up from germline, CDR1 is MNHNS and CDR2 is SASEGT. In nucleotides, the CDR3 is TGTGCCAGCAGTGAAGGTGGGAGAAGGGAGACCCAGTACTTC. It codes for CASSEGGRRETQYF.

This clonotype was seen only a few times. This chain connects TRBV5-6 to TRBJ1-3, with a possible D match to TRBD1 (5 bases). The germline CDR1 and CDR2 sequences are SGHDT and YYEEEE. The ends were cut back, 0 bases at V and 4 bases at J, with 14 bases in the middle. The CDR3 length is 16 residues. As DNA, the CDR3 is TGTGCCAGCAGCTTGGCCGTGGGGGGAGCCGGAAACACCATATATTTT. It yields the protein CASSLAVGGAGNTIYF.

This clonotype was detected a few times. V usage is TRBV10-2 and J usage is TRBJ2-3, with TRBD2 as a possible D gene (6 bases). The CDR3 runs to 13 residues. The V and J ends lost 7 bases and 5 bases respectively, with 13 bases between them. Germline V gene data show CDR1 as WSHSY and CDR2 as SAAADI. CDR3 in DNA: TGCGCCAGCACTCGACTAGTTTTAGATACGCAGTATTTT. This codes for CASTRLVLDTQYF.